The rows below give T cell receptor beta chains drawn from one sample of a study of CD8+CD57+ T cells in acquired aplastic anemia. TCRdb analysed the reads with MiXCR anew, one entry per CDR3 protein. The sample records more than 150,000 distinct CDR3 sequences, roughly 45% being singletons. Source material: sorted CD4+, CD8+, or CD8+CD57+ T cells (not recorded which) from PBMCs. These receptors were collected from a human donor with aplastic anemia. Each CDR3 is given with its conserved first and last residue. Fields, in order: clone size, V gene, D gene, J gene, CDR3 DNA, CDR3 protein. A D gene is named only where the DNA matches it firmly. Expanded clones are given a class, and other clones once, few, many or no size at all.

size: many; V: TRBV24-1; D: .; J: TRBJ1-2; DNA: TGTGCCACCAGTGAGAGACAGAACTATGGCTACACCTTC; CDR3: CATSERQNYGYTF
size: .; V: TRBV11-2; D: .; J: TRBJ2-6; DNA: TGTGCCAGTAGTGCTGACTCTGGGGCCAACGTCCTGACTTTC; CDR3: CASSADSGANVLTF
size: many; V: TRBV29-1; D: TRBD1; J: TRBJ1-1; DNA: TGCAGCTTCGGGACAGGGGGCGCGGCTTTCTTT; CDR3: CSFGTGGAAFF
size: many; V: TRBV10-3; D: TRBD1; J: TRBJ1-2; DNA: TGTGCCATCAGTGAGTCGGTGGGACAGGGATATGGCTACACCTTC; CDR3: CAISESVGQGYGYTF
size: .; V: TRBV4-2; D: .; J: TRBJ2-7; DNA: TGTGCCAGCAGCCCAACCGGCCGGTCTACCTACGAGCAGTACTTC; CDR3: CASSPTGRSTYEQYF
size: .; V: TRBV7-9; D: .; J: TRBJ1-2; DNA: TGTGCCAGCCAAACTACAGATGGCTACACCTTC; CDR3: CASQTTDGYTF
size: .; V: TRBV5-4; D: .; J: TRBJ2-3; DNA: TGTGCCAGCAGCTTGGACACAGATACGCAGTATTTT; CDR3: CASSLDTDTQYF
size: many; V: TRBV20-1; D: .; J: TRBJ2-2; DNA: TGCAGTGCCCCCAACCCCAGAGGATCCACCGGGGAGCTGTTTTTT; CDR3: CSAPNPRGSTGELFF
size: .; V: TRBV7-9; D: .; J: TRBJ1-2; DNA: TGTGCCAGCAGCTCCCAAAACTATGGCTACGCCTTC; CDR3: CASSSQNYGYAF
size: .; V: TRBV7-6; D: .; J: TRBJ1-5; DNA: TGTGCCAGCAGCCGGGAGATCAATCAGCCCCAGCATTTT; CDR3: CASSREINQPQHF
size: .; V: TRBV15; D: .; J: TRBJ1-2; DNA: TGTGCCACCAGCGGGGAGTCTAACTATGGCTACACCTTC; CDR3: CATSGESNYGYTF
size: .; V: TRBV6-1; D: .; J: TRBJ2-5; DNA: TGTGCCAGCAGTGAGGGCCGCCAGTCGGTGGGGGGAGAGACCCAGTACTTC; CDR3: CASSEGRQSVGGETQYF
size: .; V: TRBV20-1; D: .; J: TRBJ1-5; DNA: TGCAGTGCCGTCACGGGGGGAGGATATAGCAATCAGCCCCAGCATTTT; CDR3: CSAVTGGGYSNQPQHF
size: .; V: TRBV7-9; D: .; J: TRBJ2-7; DNA: TGTGCCAGCAGTTACTGGGAGGGGGGATGGTTCGAGCAGTACTTC; CDR3: CASSYWEGGWFEQYF